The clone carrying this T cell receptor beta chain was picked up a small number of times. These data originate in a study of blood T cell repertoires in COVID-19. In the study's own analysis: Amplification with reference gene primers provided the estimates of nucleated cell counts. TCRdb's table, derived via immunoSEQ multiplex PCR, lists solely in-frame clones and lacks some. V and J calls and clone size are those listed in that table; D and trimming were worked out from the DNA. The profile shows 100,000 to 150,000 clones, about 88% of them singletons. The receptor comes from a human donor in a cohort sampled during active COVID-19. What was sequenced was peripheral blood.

CDR3 loop: CAISEGSGRGDEKLFF. In DNA form, the CDR3 reads TGTGCCATCAGTGAGGGTTCGGGGAGGGGCGATGAAAAACTGTTTTTT. The chain links TRBV10-3 to TRBJ1-4; TRBD1 is a possible D gene (5 bases). CDR1 is ENHRY and CDR2 is SYGVKD in the germline V gene. Trimming stripped 2 bases from V and 6 bases from J, with 16 bases between. CDR3 length equals 16 residues.